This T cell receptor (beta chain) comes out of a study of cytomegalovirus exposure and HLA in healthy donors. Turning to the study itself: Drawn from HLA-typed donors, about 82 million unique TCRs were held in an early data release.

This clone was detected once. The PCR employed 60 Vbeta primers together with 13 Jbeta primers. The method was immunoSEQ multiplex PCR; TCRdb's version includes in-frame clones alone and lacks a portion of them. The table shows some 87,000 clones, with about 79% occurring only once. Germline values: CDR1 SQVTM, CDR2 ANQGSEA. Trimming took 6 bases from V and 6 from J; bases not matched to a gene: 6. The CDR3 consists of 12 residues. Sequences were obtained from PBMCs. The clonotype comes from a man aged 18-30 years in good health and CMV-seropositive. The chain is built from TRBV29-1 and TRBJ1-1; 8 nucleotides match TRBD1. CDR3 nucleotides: TGCAGCGTGATGAAGGACAGGGCTGAAGCTTTCTTT. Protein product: CSVMKDRAEAFF.